This T cell receptor (beta chain) was found in a study of blood T cell repertoires in COVID-19. Study-wide background: The cDNA or gDNA used as material had been derived from T cells, B-cell-depleted T cells, or PBMCs.

During active infection, Seattle patients enrolled and were then monitored through disease. Profiled with immunoSEQ multiplex PCR; TCRdb holds only in-frame clones, not every one. This sample has some 180,000 clones, with around 80% found just once. V trimming: 5 bases; J trimming: 5 bases; junction bases outside the gene matches: 10. This CDR3 comprises 15 residues. Germline V gives CDR1 MDHEN, CDR2 SYDVKM. Sample: peripheral blood. The genes are TRBV28 and TRBJ2-7; 9 bases map to TRBD1. The TCR originated in a woman between 40 and 50 years old with COVID-19, enrolled during active disease. CDR3 amino acids: CASSPPGQGLHEQYF. CDR3 in DNA: TGTGCCAGCAGTCCCCCGGGACAGGGTCTTCACGAGCAGTACTTC.